This record covers a single TCR beta chain. What it binds is unknown. The data were obtained in a study of lymphopenia after photon versus proton radiotherapy. Per germline, CDR1 MNHEY and CDR2 SMNVEV (reference sequence). The J segment lost 5 bases and the V segment lost 3 bases, leaving 6 bases of the junction unmatched. The CDR3 spans 14 residues. Clones were sequenced by immunoSEQ multiplex PCR, and TCRdb holds only the in-frame ones, with some missing. This sample has 53,000 or so clones, with around 88% found just once. Overall study results and limits: Under photons, naive T cells and diversity fell while effector/memory populations rose. Only patients who died were analyzed for survival; proton advantage is unproven.

The genes are TRBV27 and TRBJ2-5; 7 nucleotides align to TRBD1. This sequence originates from a man between 50 and 59 years old with gastric cancer. Here the sequenced sample was peripheral blood, taken from a patient treated with photon-based radiotherapy. The CDR3, as DNA: TGTGCCAGCAGTTTTAGAGGGGGCGGTGAGACCCAGTACTTC. Its protein is CASSFRGGGETQYF.